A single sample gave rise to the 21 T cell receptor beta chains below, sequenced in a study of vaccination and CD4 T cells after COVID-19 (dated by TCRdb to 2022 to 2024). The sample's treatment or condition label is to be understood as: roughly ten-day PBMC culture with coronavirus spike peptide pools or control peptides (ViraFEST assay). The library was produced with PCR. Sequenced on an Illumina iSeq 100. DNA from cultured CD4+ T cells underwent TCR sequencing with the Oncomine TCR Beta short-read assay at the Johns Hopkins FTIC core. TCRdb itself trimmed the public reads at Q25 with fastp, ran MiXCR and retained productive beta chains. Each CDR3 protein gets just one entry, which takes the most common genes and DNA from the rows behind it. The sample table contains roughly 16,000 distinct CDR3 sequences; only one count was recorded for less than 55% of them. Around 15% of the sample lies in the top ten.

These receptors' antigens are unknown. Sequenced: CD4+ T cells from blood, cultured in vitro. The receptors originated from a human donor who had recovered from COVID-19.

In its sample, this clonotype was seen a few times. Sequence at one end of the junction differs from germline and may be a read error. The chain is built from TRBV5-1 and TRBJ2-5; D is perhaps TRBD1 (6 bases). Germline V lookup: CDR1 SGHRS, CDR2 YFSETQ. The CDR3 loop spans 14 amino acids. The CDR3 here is CATSPGTQQETQYF. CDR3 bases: TGCGCCACCAGCCCCGGGACACAGCAAGAGACCCAGTACTTC.

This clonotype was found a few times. The CDR3 sequence: CASSPRGVGHQPQHF. The CDR3 coding sequence is TGTGCCAGCAGTCCGCGGGGGGTCGGCCATCAGCCCCAGCATTTT. The genes are TRBV12-3 or TRBV12-4 and TRBJ1-5; maybe TRBD1 (5 bases). Trimming stripped 5 bases from V and 5 bases from J, with 16 bases between. The CDR3 is 15 residues long.

The CDR3 DNA reads as TGTGCCAGCACCCCGGGGTCGGGCAATCAGCCCCAGCATTTT. It encodes CASTPGSGNQPQHF. The V gene is TRBV25-1, the J gene TRBJ1-5, with unresolved D. Per germline, CDR1 MGHDK and CDR2 SYGVNS. This CDR3 region has 14 residues. The ends were cut back, 7 bases at V and 2 bases at J, with 12 bases in the middle.

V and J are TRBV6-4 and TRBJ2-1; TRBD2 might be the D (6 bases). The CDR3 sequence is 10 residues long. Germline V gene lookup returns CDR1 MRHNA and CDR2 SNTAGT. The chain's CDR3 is CGGAYNEQFF. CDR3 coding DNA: TGTGGCGGGGCATACAATGAGCAGTTCTTC.

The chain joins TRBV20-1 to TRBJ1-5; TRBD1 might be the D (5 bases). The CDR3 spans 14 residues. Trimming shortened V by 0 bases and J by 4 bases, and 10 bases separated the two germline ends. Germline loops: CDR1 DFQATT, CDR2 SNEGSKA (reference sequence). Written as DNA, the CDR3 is TGCAGTGCTAGAGATAGCAGGGAAAATCAGCCCCAGCATTTT. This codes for CSARDSRENQPQHF.

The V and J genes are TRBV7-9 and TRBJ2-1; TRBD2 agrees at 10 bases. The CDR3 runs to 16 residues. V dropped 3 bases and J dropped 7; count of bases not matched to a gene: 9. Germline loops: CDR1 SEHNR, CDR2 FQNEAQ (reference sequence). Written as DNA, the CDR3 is TGTGCCAGCAGCTTCAGCGGGGGGGCTCTCGCAAATGAGCAGTTCTTC. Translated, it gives CASSFSGGALANEQFF. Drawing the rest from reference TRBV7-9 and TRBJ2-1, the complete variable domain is DTGVSQNPRHKITKRGQNVTFRCDPISEHNRLYWYRQTLGQGPEFLTYFQNEAQLEKSRLLSDRFSAERPKGSFSTLEIQRTEQGDSAMYLCASSFSGGALANEQFFGPGTRLTVL.

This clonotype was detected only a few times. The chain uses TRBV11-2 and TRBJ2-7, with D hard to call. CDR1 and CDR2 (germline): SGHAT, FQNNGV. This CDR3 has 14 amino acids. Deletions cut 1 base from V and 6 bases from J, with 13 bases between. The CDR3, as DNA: TGTGCCAGCAGCTTAGGGGTCAGTGGGGTCGAGCAGTACTTC. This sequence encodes CASSLGVSGVEQYF.

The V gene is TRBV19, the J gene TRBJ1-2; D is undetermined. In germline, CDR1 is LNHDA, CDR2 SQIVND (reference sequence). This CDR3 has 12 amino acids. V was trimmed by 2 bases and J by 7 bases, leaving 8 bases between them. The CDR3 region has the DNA TGTGCCAGTAGTATAACCAATTTTGGCTACACCTTC. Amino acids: CASSITNFGYTF.

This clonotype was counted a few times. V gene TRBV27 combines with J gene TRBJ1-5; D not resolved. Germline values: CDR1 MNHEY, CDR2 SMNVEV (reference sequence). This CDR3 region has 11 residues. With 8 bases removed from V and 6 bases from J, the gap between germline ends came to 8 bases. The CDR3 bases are TGTGCCAGCGGGGAAAGTCAGCCCCAGCATTTT. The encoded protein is CASGESQPQHF.

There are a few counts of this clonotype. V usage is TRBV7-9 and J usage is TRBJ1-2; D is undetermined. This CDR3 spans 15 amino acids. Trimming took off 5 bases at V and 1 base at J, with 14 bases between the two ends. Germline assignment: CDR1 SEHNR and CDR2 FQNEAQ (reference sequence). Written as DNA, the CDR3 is TGTGCCAGCAGCGAATTCCCTCGGGATAACTATGGCTACACCTTC. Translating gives CASSEFPRDNYGYTF.

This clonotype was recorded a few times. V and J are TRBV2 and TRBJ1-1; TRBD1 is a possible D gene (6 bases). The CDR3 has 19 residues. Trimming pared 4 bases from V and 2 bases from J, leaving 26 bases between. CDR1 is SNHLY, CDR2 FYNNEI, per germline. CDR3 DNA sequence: TGTGCCAGCAGTGGCCCCCCCAGGCGGGGGGGCGGTTTAAACACTGAAGCTTTCTTT. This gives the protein CASSGPPRRGGGLNTEAFF.

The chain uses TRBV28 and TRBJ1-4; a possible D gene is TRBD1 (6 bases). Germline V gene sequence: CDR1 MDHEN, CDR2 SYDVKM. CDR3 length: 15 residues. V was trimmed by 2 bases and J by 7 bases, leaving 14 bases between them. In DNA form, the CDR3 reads TGTGCCAGCAGTTTACCGGGGGCGGAGAGTGAAAAACTGTTTTTT. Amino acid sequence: CASSLPGAESEKLFF.

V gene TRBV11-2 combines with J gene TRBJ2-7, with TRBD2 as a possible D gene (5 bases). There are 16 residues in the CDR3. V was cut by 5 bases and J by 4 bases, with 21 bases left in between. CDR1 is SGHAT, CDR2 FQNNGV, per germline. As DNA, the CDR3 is TGTGCCAGCAGCCCTCTCCCCCTACGGGGAGATTACGAGCAGTACTTC. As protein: CASSPLPLRGDYEQYF.

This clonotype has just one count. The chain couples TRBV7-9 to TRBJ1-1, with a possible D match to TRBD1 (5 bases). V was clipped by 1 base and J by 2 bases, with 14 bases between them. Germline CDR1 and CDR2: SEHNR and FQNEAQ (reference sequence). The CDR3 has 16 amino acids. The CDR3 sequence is CASSLGGGLINTEAFF. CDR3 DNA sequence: TGTGCCAGCAGCTTAGGGGGCGGCCTCATAAACACTGAAGCTTTCTTT.

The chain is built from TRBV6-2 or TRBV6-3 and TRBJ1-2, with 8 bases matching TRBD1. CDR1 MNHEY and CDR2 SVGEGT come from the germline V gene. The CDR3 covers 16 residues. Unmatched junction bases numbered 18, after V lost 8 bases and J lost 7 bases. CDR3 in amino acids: CASRNPGRQGYSGYTF. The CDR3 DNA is TGTGCCAGCCGAAATCCCGGTAGACAGGGGTACAGTGGCTACACCTTC.

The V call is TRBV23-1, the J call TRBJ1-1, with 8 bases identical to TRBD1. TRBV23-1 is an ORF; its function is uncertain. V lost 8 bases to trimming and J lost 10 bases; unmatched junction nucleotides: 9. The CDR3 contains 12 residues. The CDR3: CASGTGDIGAFF. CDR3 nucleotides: TGCGCCAGCGGGACAGGCGATATTGGAGCTTTCTTT.

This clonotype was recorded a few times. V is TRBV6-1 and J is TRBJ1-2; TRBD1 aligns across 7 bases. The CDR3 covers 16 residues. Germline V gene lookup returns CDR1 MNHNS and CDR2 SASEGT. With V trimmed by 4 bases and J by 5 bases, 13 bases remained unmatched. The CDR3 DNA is TGTGCCAGCAGTGCAACGACCTCCGGGACAGTATATGGCTACACCTTC. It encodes CASSATTSGTVYGYTF.

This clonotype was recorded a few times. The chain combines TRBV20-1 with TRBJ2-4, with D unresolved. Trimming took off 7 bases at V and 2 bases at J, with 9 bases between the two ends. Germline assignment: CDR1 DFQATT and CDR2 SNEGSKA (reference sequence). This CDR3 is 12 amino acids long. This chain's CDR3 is CSVSDPKNIQYF. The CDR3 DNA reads TGCAGTGTAAGCGATCCCAAAAACATTCAGTACTTC.

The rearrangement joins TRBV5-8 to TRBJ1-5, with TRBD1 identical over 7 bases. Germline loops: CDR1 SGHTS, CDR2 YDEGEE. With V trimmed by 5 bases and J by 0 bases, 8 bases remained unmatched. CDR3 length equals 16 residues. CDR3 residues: CASSSGQHFSNQPQHF. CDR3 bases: TGTGCCAGCAGTTCGGGACAGCACTTTAGCAATCAGCCCCAGCATTTT.

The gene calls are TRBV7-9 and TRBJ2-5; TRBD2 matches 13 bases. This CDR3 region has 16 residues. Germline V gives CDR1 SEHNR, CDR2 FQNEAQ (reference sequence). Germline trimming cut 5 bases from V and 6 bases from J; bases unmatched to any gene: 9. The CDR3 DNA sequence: TGTGCCAGCAGCCTCCGACTAGCGGGGGGTTTACAGACCCAGTACTTC. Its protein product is CASSLRLAGGLQTQYF.

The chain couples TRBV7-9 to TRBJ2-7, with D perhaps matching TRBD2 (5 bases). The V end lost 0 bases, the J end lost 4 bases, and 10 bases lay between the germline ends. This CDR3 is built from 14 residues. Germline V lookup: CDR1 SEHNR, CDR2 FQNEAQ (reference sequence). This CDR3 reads CASSLASGNYEQYF. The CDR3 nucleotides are TGTGCCAGCAGCTTAGCAAGCGGAAATTACGAGCAGTACTTC.